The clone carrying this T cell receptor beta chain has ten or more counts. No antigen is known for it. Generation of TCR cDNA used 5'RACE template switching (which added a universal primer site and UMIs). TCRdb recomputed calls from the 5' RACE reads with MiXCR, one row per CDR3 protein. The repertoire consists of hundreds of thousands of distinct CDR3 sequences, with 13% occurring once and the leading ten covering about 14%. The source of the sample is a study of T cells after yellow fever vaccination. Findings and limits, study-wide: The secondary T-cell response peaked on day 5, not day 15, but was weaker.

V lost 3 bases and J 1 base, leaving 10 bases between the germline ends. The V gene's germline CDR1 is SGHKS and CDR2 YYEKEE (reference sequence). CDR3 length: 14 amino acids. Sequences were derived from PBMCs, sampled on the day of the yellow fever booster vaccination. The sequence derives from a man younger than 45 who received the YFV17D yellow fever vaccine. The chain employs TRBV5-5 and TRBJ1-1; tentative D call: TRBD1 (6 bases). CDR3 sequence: CASSSGDPNTEAFF. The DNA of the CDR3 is TGTGCCAGCAGCTCAGGGGATCCGAACACTGAAGCTTTCTTT.